This TCR beta chain was sequenced for a study of blood T cells in healthy people across ages. This CDR3 comprises 15 residues. V dropped 0 bases and J dropped 5 bases, with 17 bases sitting between them. Germline V gene data show CDR1 as DFQATT and CDR2 as SNEGSKA (reference sequence). With a J-beta primer mix and a sample-barcoded 5' primer, a second PCR ran roughly 6 to 11 cycles. TCRdb used MiXCR to reprocess the 5' RACE reads, holding one entry per CDR3 protein. The data contain about 1.4 million distinct CDR3 sequences, 45% to 70% of them singletons. The sample comprised blood. The V call is TRBV20-1, the J call TRBJ2-7, with D unclear. The clonotype was recovered from a young man in good health. CDR3 residues: CSARDLVQDLDEQYF. The CDR3 DNA reads TGCAGTGCTAGAGACCTGGTCCAGGACCTAGACGAGCAGTACTTC.